These 26 T cell receptor beta chains were all obtained from the same sample, sequenced in a study of blood T cell repertoires in COVID-19. The data were produced by immunoSEQ multiplex PCR, yet TCRdb's version contains in-frame clones alone and is incomplete. The repertoire consists of some 260,000 clones, with 82% occurring once and the leading ten covering under 5.5%. Sequencing was done on a sample of peripheral blood. The receptors originated from a woman older than 75 with active or convalescent COVID-19.

The rearrangement uses TRBV11-2 and TRBJ1-4; no definite D call. CDR1 SGHAT and CDR2 FQNNGV come from the germline V gene. This CDR3 comprises 17 residues. V lost 3 bases to trimming and J lost 8 bases, with 22 bases between them. Here the CDR3 reads CASSFVLGGDGGEKLFF. The CDR3 DNA reads TGTGCCAGCAGCTTTGTTCTCGGAGGTGATGGAGGGGAAAAACTGTTTTTT.

This chain uses TRBV28 with TRBJ1-1; possible D gene TRBD1, 5 bases. Germline values: CDR1 MDHEN, CDR2 SYDVKM. V was pared by 2 bases and J by 3 bases, with 22 bases between. The CDR3 loop spans 18 amino acids. The CDR3 DNA sequence: TGTGCCAGCAGTTTAAGGGCAGGGAATCTGGGTAGGCACACTGAAGCTTTCTTT. It is translated as CASSLRAGNLGRHTEAFF. The variable domain in full, with the rest retrieved from reference TRBV28 and TRBJ1-1, is DVKVTQSSRYLVKRTGEKVFLECVQDMDHENMFWYRQDPGLGLRLIYFSYDVKMKEKGDIPEGYSVSREKKERFSLILESASTNQTSMYLCASSLRAGNLGRHTEAFFGQGTRLTVV.

This chain connects TRBV9 to TRBJ2-5, with D possibly TRBD2 on 5 matching bases. The ends were cut back, 0 bases at V and 1 base at J, with 10 bases in the middle. This CDR3 spans 15 amino acids. Germline V lookup: CDR1 SGDLS, CDR2 YYNGEE. The CDR3 region is CASSVGPGIQETQYF. The CDR3 DNA sequence: TGTGCCAGCAGCGTAGGCCCGGGGATCCAAGAGACCCAGTACTTC.

The chain has TRBV11-2 and TRBJ2-2; the match to TRBD1 covers 9 bases. V was pared by 5 bases and J by 1 base, with 2 bases of the junction left unmatched. Germline CDR1 and CDR2: SGHAT and FQNNGV. The CDR3 totals 15 residues. The CDR3, as DNA: TGTGCCAGCAGCAGGGACAGGGTGAACACCGGGGAGCTGTTTTTT. It is translated as CASSRDRVNTGELFF.

V gene TRBV6-5 combines with J gene TRBJ1-6; no definite D call. Germline V CDR1 and CDR2: MNHEY, SVGAGI. Trimming removed 6 bases from V and 8 bases from J, with 14 bases in between. This CDR3 comprises 14 residues. CDR3 residues: CASRREGADSPLHF. In DNA form, the CDR3 reads TGTGCCAGCAGGAGAGAGGGAGCTGATTCACCCCTCCACTTT.

This clone was picked up a small number of times. The CDR3 is CASNGDRRISTNTGELFF. The CDR3 coding sequence is TGCGCCAGCAACGGTGACAGAAGAATTAGTACGAACACCGGGGAGCTGTTTTTT. The chain joins TRBV10-2 to TRBJ2-2; D perhaps matches TRBD1 (5 bases). V shed 7 bases and J shed 0 bases, with 21 bases lying between them. Germline lookup yields CDR1 WSHSY and CDR2 SAAADI. The CDR3 sequence is 18 residues long.

This chain connects TRBV12-3 or TRBV12-4 to TRBJ1-1, with no clear D. This CDR3 comprises 12 residues. Trimming left V 5 bases short and J 5 bases short, with 9 bases between. CDR3 DNA: TGTGCCAGCAGTCCCCAGGCGACTGAAGCTTTCTTT. Translated: CASSPQATEAFF.

V gene TRBV9 combines with J gene TRBJ2-3, with 10 positions matching TRBD1. This CDR3 is built from 15 residues. Germline values: CDR1 SGDLS, CDR2 YYNGEE. V trimming: 0 bases; J trimming: 3 bases; junction bases outside the gene matches: 1. DNA of the CDR3: TGTGCCAGCAGCGTAGGGGACAGGGGAACAGATACGCAGTATTTT. Translation: CASSVGDRGTDTQYF.

The V gene is TRBV28, the J gene TRBJ2-3; no firm D call. Germline V gives CDR1 MDHEN, CDR2 SYDVKM. Trimming removed 5 bases from V and 0 bases from J, with 12 bases in between. The CDR3 length is 15 residues. This chain's CDR3 is CASSPLGSSTDTQYF. CDR3 nucleotides: TGTGCCAGCAGTCCCCTAGGATCAAGCACAGATACGCAGTATTTT.

The chain recombines TRBV18 with TRBJ2-1; TRBD2 matches 7 bases. Germline V gene lookup returns CDR1 KGHSH and CDR2 LQKENI. The CDR3 sequence is 17 residues long. Unmatched junction bases numbered 9, after V lost 0 bases and J lost 4 bases. CDR3 bases: TGTGCCAGCTCACCACCGCTTCATCTTAGCGGGTACAATGAGCAGTTCTTC. Residues: CASSPPLHLSGYNEQFF.

The rearrangement links TRBV11-3 to TRBJ2-6, with D uncertain. V was cut by 7 bases and J by 0 bases, with 13 bases left in between. The CDR3 is 16 residues long. The germline CDR1 and CDR2 sequences are SGHNT and YENEEA. The CDR3 reads CASTRRFTSGANVLTF. In DNA form, the CDR3 reads TGTGCCAGCACCCGCAGGTTCACCTCTGGGGCCAACGTCCTGACTTTC.

The chain recombines TRBV28 with TRBJ2-1, with 10 positions matching TRBD2. V lost 5 bases to trimming and J lost 9 bases; unmatched junction nucleotides: 10. The CDR3 has 15 amino acids. Germline values: CDR1 MDHEN, CDR2 SYDVKM. CDR3 amino acids: CASSPLSGRVGEQFF. CDR3 in DNA: TGTGCCAGCAGTCCTCTCAGCGGGAGGGTCGGTGAGCAGTTCTTC.

The rearrangement joins TRBV9 to TRBJ1-2; D is ambiguous. Germline V CDR1 and CDR2: SGDLS, YYNGEE. The CDR3 spans 13 residues. The V end was cut by 3 bases, the J end by 8 bases, with 14 bases between. CDR3 in DNA: TGTGCCAGCAGCGCCTCTCAAATGAGCGGCTACACCTTC. Its protein product is CASSASQMSGYTF.

This clone was detected only once. The V and J genes are TRBV3-1 (or the pseudogene TRBV3-2) and TRBJ2-1; TRBD2 aligns across 12 bases. V lost 4 bases to trimming and J lost 4 bases; unmatched junction nucleotides: 5. Germline V CDR1 and CDR2: LGHDT, YNNKEL (reference sequence). This CDR3 is 16 amino acids long. CDR3 DNA sequence: TGTGCCAGCAGCCTCCTAGCGGGGGGGGCGTACAATGAGCAGTTCTTC. Amino acid sequence: CASSLLAGGAYNEQFF.

This chain connects TRBV7-2 to TRBJ1-5; tentative D call: TRBD1 (5 bases). Germline assignment: CDR1 SGHTA and CDR2 FQGNSA. V lost 5 bases to trimming and J lost 4 bases, with 15 bases between them. This CDR3 contains 15 residues. The CDR3 protein is CASSDQGGSNQPQHF. The CDR3 DNA reads as TGTGCCAGCAGCGACCAGGGTGGTTCTAATCAGCCCCAGCATTTT. Looking up the rest from reference TRBV7-2 and TRBJ1-5 gives the full variable domain: GAGVSQSPSNKVTEKGKDVELRCDPISGHTALYWYRQSLGQGLEFLIYFQGNSAPDKSGLPSDRFSAERTGGSVSTLTIQRTQQEDSAVYLCASSDQGGSNQPQHFGDGTRLSIL.

This CDR3 reads CASSVQGAVYQETQYF. CDR3 in DNA: TGCGCCAGCAGTGTTCAGGGGGCGGTATACCAAGAGACCCAGTACTTC. The rearrangement links TRBV10-2 to TRBJ2-5; 8 bases match TRBD1. The ends lost 4 bases at V and 0 bases at J; junction bases unmatched: 7. The CDR3 has 16 residues. Germline loops: CDR1 WSHSY, CDR2 SAAADI.

The gene calls are TRBV2 and TRBJ1-5; no clear D gene. Germline V CDR1 and CDR2: SNHLY, FYNNEI. The CDR3 has 13 residues. Trimming removed 6 bases from V and 1 base from J, with 7 bases in between. CDR3 loop: CASREQSNQPQHF. The CDR3 bases are TGTGCCAGCAGAGAACAAAGCAATCAGCCCCAGCATTTT.

This clone was found a few times. V usage is TRBV2 and J usage is TRBJ1-5; D may be TRBD1 (6 bases). There are 14 residues in the CDR3. V lost 2 bases and J lost 1, with 6 bases in between. CDR1 is SNHLY, CDR2 FYNNEI, per germline. The CDR3 here is CASSETGSNQPQHF. The CDR3 region has the DNA TGTGCCAGCAGTGAAACAGGGAGCAATCAGCCCCAGCATTTT.

V is TRBV15 and J is TRBJ2-3; tentatively, D is TRBD2 (6 bases). Germline V gene data show CDR1 as LNHNV and CDR2 as YYDKDF (reference sequence). V lost 5 bases, J lost 9 bases, and 18 bases lay in between. The CDR3 contains 14 residues. CDR3 residues: CATSASRSGRTQYF. Written as DNA, the CDR3 is TGTGCCACCAGCGCTTCCCGGTCGGGGAGGACGCAGTATTTT.

This chain uses TRBV11-2 with TRBJ1-1; TRBD1 is a possible D gene (6 bases). Trimming removed 1 base from V and 3 bases from J, with 15 bases in between. The V gene's germline CDR1 is SGHAT and CDR2 FQNNGV. This CDR3 contains 16 residues. The CDR3 coding sequence is TGTGCCAGCAGCTTAGGACGACAGGTTTGGGACACTGAAGCTTTCTTT. Translating gives CASSLGRQVWDTEAFF.

The chain employs TRBV28 and TRBJ2-2; 13 bases fit TRBD2. V lost 7 bases, J lost 6 bases, and 5 bases stayed unmatched. This CDR3 is 15 amino acids long. Germline-derived CDR1 and CDR2 are MDHEN and SYDVKM. CDR3 bases: TGTGCCAGCAAGGGACTAGCGGGGTCTGCCGGGGAGCTGTTTTTT. Its protein product is CASKGLAGSAGELFF.

V gene TRBV2 combines with J gene TRBJ1-4, with D possibly matching TRBD1 (5 bases). The germline V gene encodes CDR1 SNHLY and CDR2 FYNNEI. Trimming removed 7 bases at V and 3 bases at J, with 21 bases between. The CDR3 length is 17 residues. The CDR3 coding sequence is TGTGCCAGCACTGTCCACCAAAACAGGAGCCCTAATGAAAAACTGTTTTTT. Residues: CASTVHQNRSPNEKLFF. Complete variable domain (other parts from reference TRBV2 and TRBJ1-4): EPEVTQTPSHQVTQMGQEVILRCVPISNHLYFYWYRQILGQKVEFLVSFYNNEISEKSEIFDDQFSVERPDGSNFTLKIRSTKLEDSAMYFCASTVHQNRSPNEKLFFGSGTQLSVL.

This sequence joins TRBV6-1 and TRBJ1-6, with 9 bases that match TRBD1. This CDR3 has 14 amino acids. Germline CDR1 MNHNS, CDR2 SASEGT. Trimming cost V 3 bases and J 9 bases; bases outside gene matches: 3. Here the CDR3 DNA reads TGTGCCAGCAGTGACGGGACAGGGTCTTCACCCCTCCACTTT. It specifies CASSDGTGSSPLHF.

The V and J genes are TRBV27 and TRBJ1-4; 7 bases line up with TRBD1. The CDR3 loop spans 15 amino acids. With 3 bases clipped from V and 7 bases from J, the junction kept 8 bases outside the gene matches. Germline V gives CDR1 MNHEY, CDR2 SMNVEV (reference sequence). CDR3 sequence reads: CASSLSRQGREKLFF. CDR3 nucleotides: TGTGCCAGCAGTTTGTCCAGACAGGGACGTGAAAAACTGTTTTTT.

V gene TRBV28 combines with J gene TRBJ1-2; TRBD1 matches 8 bases. V dropped 5 bases and J dropped 4; count of bases not matched to a gene: 12. Germline values: CDR1 MDHEN, CDR2 SYDVKM. The CDR3 covers 16 residues. CDR3 region: CASSTRTGYLPYGYTF. The CDR3 nucleotides read TGTGCCAGCAGTACCAGGACAGGGTATCTGCCCTATGGCTACACCTTC.

The chain is built from TRBV28 and TRBJ1-2, with 7 bases aligning to TRBD1. The CDR3 is made up of 16 amino acids. Trimming at V came to 2 bases and at J to 4 bases, leaving 10 bases not matched to a gene. CDR1 is MDHEN and CDR2 is SYDVKM in the germline V gene. This CDR3 reads CASSLLYPGTVYGYTF. The CDR3 coding sequence is TGTGCCAGCAGTTTACTATATCCGGGGACAGTCTATGGCTACACCTTC.